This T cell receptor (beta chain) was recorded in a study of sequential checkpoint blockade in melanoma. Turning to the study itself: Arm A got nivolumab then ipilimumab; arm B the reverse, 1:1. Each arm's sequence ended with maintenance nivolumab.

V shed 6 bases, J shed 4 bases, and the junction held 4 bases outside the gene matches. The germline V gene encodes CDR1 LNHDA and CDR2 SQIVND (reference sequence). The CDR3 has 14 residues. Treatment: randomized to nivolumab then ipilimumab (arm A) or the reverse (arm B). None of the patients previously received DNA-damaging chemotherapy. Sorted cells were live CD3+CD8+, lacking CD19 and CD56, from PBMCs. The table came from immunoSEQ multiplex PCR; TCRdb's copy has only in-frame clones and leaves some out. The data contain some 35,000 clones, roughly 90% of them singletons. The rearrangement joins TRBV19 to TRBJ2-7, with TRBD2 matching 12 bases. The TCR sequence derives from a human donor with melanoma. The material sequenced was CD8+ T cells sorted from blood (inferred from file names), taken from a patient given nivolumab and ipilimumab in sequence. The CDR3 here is CASSVLAGGYEQYF. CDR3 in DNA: TGTGCCAGTAGCGTCCTAGCGGGAGGGTACGAGCAGTACTTC.